The 11 T cell receptor beta chains listed next were all sequenced from one sample in a study of brain T cells in children with intractable seizures. Produced via immunoSEQ multiplex PCR; TCRdb's table is partial and in-frame only. The sample consists of about 80,000 clones, about 90% of them appearing once. Here the sequenced sample was peripheral blood, taken at surgery. These receptors all come from a girl aged 2 to 9 with Rasmussen encephalitis and intractable seizures.

On this clone: A single base separates this from a much larger clone, so it may be a read error. The sample contains more than one DNA sequence encoding this CDR3. This sequence joins TRBV6-5 and TRBJ2-7; TRBD1 might be the D (5 bases). V was trimmed by 6 bases and J by 2 bases, leaving 11 bases between them. Per germline, CDR1 MNHEY and CDR2 SVGAGI. This CDR3 contains 13 residues. This CDR3 reads CASRVGHTYEQYF. As DNA, the CDR3 is TGTGCCAGCAGGGTTGGACATACCTACGAGCAGTACTTC.

In its sample, this clone was seen a few times. J is TRBJ2-3 and V is TRBV28, with TRBD2 identical over 7 bases. Germline trimming cut 6 bases from V and 4 bases from J; bases unmatched to any gene: 13. The germline gives CDR1 MDHEN, CDR2 SYDVKM. The CDR3 extends over 16 amino acids. CDR3 in DNA: TGTGCCAGCAGACCCCTGGGACTACAGATTCCAGATACGCAGTATTTT. Its protein product is CASRPLGLQIPDTQYF.

Remarks on this clone: Other DNA sequences in the same sample also yield this CDR3. This chain uses TRBV7-9 with TRBJ2-1; D is undetermined. The CDR3 has 12 residues. Germline V lookup: CDR1 SEHNR, CDR2 FQNEAQ (reference sequence). V was pared by 6 bases and J by 4 bases, with 7 bases between. The CDR3 loop reads CASRDRYNEQFF. The CDR3 DNA follows: TGTGCCAGCAGGGATAGATACAATGAGCAGTTCTTC.

This clone occurred a few times. The chain links TRBV5-4 to TRBJ1-2, with D maybe TRBD1 (6 bases). The CDR3 sequence is 13 residues long. V lost 2 bases and J lost 8, with 13 bases in between. The germline CDR1 and CDR2 sequences are SGHNT and YYREEE (reference sequence). CDR3 DNA sequence: TGTGCCAGCAGCTTTACAGGGTCGGACGGCTACACCTTC. Encoded protein: CASSFTGSDGYTF.

A note on this clone: One junction end disagrees with the germline gene, perhaps due to a read error. This chain links TRBV2 with TRBJ1-2; no firm D call. Germline assignment: CDR1 SNHLY and CDR2 FYNNEI. The CDR3 is 11 amino acids. The CDR3 DNA is TGTGCCAGCATTGAAACTGAGAGCTACACCTTC. Its protein product is CASIETESYTF.

This clone was recorded once. V gene TRBV30 combines with J gene TRBJ2-1; no definite D call. Germline loops: CDR1 GTSNPN, CDR2 SVGIG (reference sequence). V shed 4 bases and J shed 2 bases, with 12 bases lying between them. CDR3 length: 14 amino acids. The CDR3 bases are TGTGCCTGGACCCGAAAAGCCACCTACAATGAGCAGTTCTTC. Protein product: CAWTRKATYNEQFF.

J is TRBJ2-5 and V is TRBV12-3 or TRBV12-4; D is unresolved. The V end lost 6 bases, the J end lost 5 bases, and 10 bases lay between the germline ends. The CDR3 contains 12 residues. The CDR3 here is CASSFTTETQYF. In nucleotides, the CDR3 is TGTGCCAGCAGCTTTACAACGGAGACCCAGTACTTC.

The chain carries TRBV11-3 and TRBJ2-1, with 12 bases aligning to TRBD2. Germline values: CDR1 SGHNT, CDR2 YENEEA. Trimming cost V 6 bases and J 8 bases; bases outside gene matches: 5. The CDR3 has 14 amino acids. The CDR3 region is CASSLGLAGHEQFF. The CDR3, as DNA: TGTGCCAGCAGTCTAGGACTAGCGGGGCATGAGCAGTTCTTC.

The chain couples TRBV6-2 or TRBV6-3 to TRBJ2-7, with D maybe TRBD1 (6 bases). The CDR3 extends over 13 amino acids. V was clipped by 5 bases and J by 6 bases, with 14 bases between them. From germline, CDR1 is MNHEY and CDR2 SVGEGT. CDR3 in DNA: TGTGCCAGCAGTAGTTTCACAGGGAGCGAGCAGTACTTC. Its protein product is CASSSFTGSEQYF.

V is TRBV9 and J is TRBJ2-3; TRBD1 might be the D (6 bases). This CDR3 contains 14 residues. The V gene's germline CDR1 is SGDLS and CDR2 YYNGEE. The ends were cut back, 4 bases at V and 3 bases at J, with 12 bases in the middle. The CDR3 protein is CASSIGGRTDTQYF. CDR3 nucleotides: TGTGCCAGCAGCATAGGGGGTCGAACAGATACGCAGTATTTT.

Worth noting for this clone: A junction boundary mismatches the germline segment, possibly from a read error. The rearrangement links TRBV5-1 to TRBJ2-7; the D gene is possibly TRBD1 (6 bases). Germline CDR1 and CDR2: SGHRS and YFSETQ. The CDR3 totals 11 residues. The CDR3: CASSSRGRHHF. In DNA form, the CDR3 reads TGCGCCAGCAGCTCCAGGGGACGCCACCACTTC.